A single sample is the source of the 17 T cell receptor beta chains below, sequenced in a study of memory CD4+ T cells and cytomegalovirus serostatus. Single viable CD3+CD4+CD8-CD45RO+ cells were sorted as the memory CD4+ T cells. Method: immunoSEQ multiplex PCR; TCRdb's copy keeps in-frame clones and lacks some. The sample lists about 92,000 clones; 75% to 90% were seen once. Sequenced: memory CD4+ T cells from blood. These receptor sequences come from an adult in good health and CMV-seropositive.

This chain links TRBV18 with TRBJ1-1; TRBD1 agrees at 8 bases. The V and J ends lost 1 base and 4 bases, in that order; junction bases with no gene match: 2. The CDR3 spans 14 residues. Germline loops: CDR1 KGHSH, CDR2 LQKENI. CDR3 loop: CASSPLQGATEAFF. DNA of the CDR3: TGTGCCAGCTCACCACTCCAGGGGGCCACTGAAGCTTTCTTT.

The chain links TRBV5-6 to TRBJ2-3; no clear D gene. The CDR3 extends over 12 amino acids. The germline V gene has CDR1 SGHDT and CDR2 YYEEEE. The V and J ends lost 3 bases and 2 bases respectively, with 4 bases between them. Written as DNA, the CDR3 is TGTGCCAGCAGCTCTAACACAGATACGCAGTATTTT. It encodes CASSSNTDTQYF. Using reference TRBV5-6 and TRBJ2-3 for the parts outside the CDR3, the full variable domain is DAGVTQSPTHLIKTRGQQVTLRCSPKSGHDTVSWYQQALGQGPQFIFQYYEEEERQRGNFPDRFSGHQFPNYSSELNVNALLLGDSALYLCASSSNTDTQYFGPGTRLTVL.

V usage is TRBV27 and J usage is TRBJ2-1, with 12 bases matching TRBD2. This CDR3 is built from 15 residues. Germline loops: CDR1 MNHEY, CDR2 SMNVEV (reference sequence). Unmatched junction bases numbered 6, after V lost 2 bases and J lost 10 bases. CDR3 amino acids: CASSLRGLAGNEQFF. The CDR3 nucleotides are TGTGCCAGCAGTTTAAGAGGACTAGCGGGAAACGAGCAGTTCTTC.

The V and J genes are TRBV5-6 and TRBJ1-5; maybe TRBD1 (6 bases). The CDR3 extends over 13 amino acids. Looked up from germline, CDR1 is SGHDT and CDR2 is YYEEEE. Trimming took 3 bases from V and 2 from J, leaving 6 bases between them. The CDR3 loop reads CASSYRGNQPQHF. CDR3 in DNA: TGTGCCAGCAGCTACAGGGGCAATCAGCCCCAGCATTTT. Supplemented by reference TRBV5-6 and TRBJ1-5, the full variable domain reads DAGVTQSPTHLIKTRGQQVTLRCSPKSGHDTVSWYQQALGQGPQFIFQYYEEEERQRGNFPDRFSGHQFPNYSSELNVNALLLGDSALYLCASSYRGNQPQHFGDGTRLSIL.

CDR3 nucleotide sequence: TGTGCCAGCAGTTTGGCAGGGACAGCGCAAGAGACCCAGTACTTC. Its translation is CASSLAGTAQETQYF. The chain uses TRBV28 and TRBJ2-5; 7 bases fit TRBD1. This CDR3 contains 15 residues. CDR1 and CDR2 from the germline V gene are MDHEN and SYDVKM. With V trimmed by 3 bases and J by 2 bases, 6 bases remained unmatched.

V is TRBV7-8 and J is TRBJ2-5; the match to TRBD1 covers 10 bases. This CDR3 has 15 amino acids. CDR1 and CDR2 from the germline V gene are SGHVS and FQNEAQ. V gave up 2 bases and J gave up 5 bases; unmatched junction bases: 5. CDR3 residues: CASSLSTGGYETQYF. The DNA for the CDR3 is TGTGCCAGCAGCTTATCGACAGGGGGCTATGAGACCCAGTACTTC.

This rearrangement joins TRBV7-2 to TRBJ2-7; 8 bases are a match to TRBD1. Germline V gene data show CDR1 as SGHTA and CDR2 as FQGNSA. J lost 7 bases, V lost 2 bases, and 7 bases had no gene match. The CDR3 contains 14 residues. The DNA of the CDR3 is TGTGCCAGCAGCTTATCCAGGGGGCGGAGGGAGCAGTACTTC. It yields the protein CASSLSRGRREQYF.

CDR3 sequence reads: CASSRDRGWQFEKLFF. CDR3 nucleotides: TGTGCCAGCAGTCGGGACAGGGGATGGCAATTTGAAAAACTGTTTTTT. The genes are TRBV2 and TRBJ1-4, with 10 bases identical to TRBD1. CDR1 and CDR2 (germline): SNHLY, FYNNEI. CDR3 length equals 16 residues. V gave up 5 bases and J gave up 7 bases; unmatched junction bases: 10.

The chain's CDR3 is CASSPGLAGGVDEQYF. The CDR3, as DNA: TGTGCCAGCAGCCCAGGACTAGCGGGAGGAGTCGACGAGCAGTACTTC. The chain employs TRBV11-3 and TRBJ2-7; 14 bases line up with TRBD2. Germline V gene lookup returns CDR1 SGHNT and CDR2 YENEEA. Unmatched junction bases numbered 8, after V lost 5 bases and J lost 5 bases. The CDR3 runs 16 residues.

The chain uses TRBV7-8 and TRBJ2-2; no firm D call. This CDR3 has 14 residues. Per germline, CDR1 SGHVS and CDR2 FQNEAQ. Between the trimmed V and J ends, which lost 2 bases and 5 bases, there was a span of 9 bases. Here the CDR3 DNA reads TGTGCCAGCAGCTTACTGGTCGATACCGGGGAGCTGTTTTTT. It specifies CASSLLVDTGELFF.

The genes are TRBV28 and TRBJ2-3; D may correspond to TRBD1 or TRBD2 (5 bases each). The CDR3 has 14 amino acids. Deletions cut 3 bases from V and 11 bases from J, with 18 bases between. The germline gives CDR1 MDHEN, CDR2 SYDVKM. The CDR3 region is CASSFEGSPLGQYF. The CDR3 DNA follows: TGTGCCAGCAGTTTCGAGGGGTCCCCCCTTGGGCAGTATTTT.

The chain combines TRBV7-9 with TRBJ2-3; D assignment may be TRBD1 or TRBD2 (7 bases each). Trimming removed 5 bases from V and 0 bases from J, with 15 bases in between. This CDR3 region has 16 residues. Germline lookup yields CDR1 SEHNR and CDR2 FQNEAQ (reference sequence). The CDR3, as DNA: TGTGCCAGCAGCCCCAGGGGGGGTCTTAGCACAGATACGCAGTATTTT. Translated: CASSPRGGLSTDTQYF.

The chain couples TRBV27 to TRBJ2-6; D is undetermined. Trimming pared 2 bases from V and 3 bases from J, leaving 2 bases between. The CDR3 spans 13 residues. Germline V gene lookup returns CDR1 MNHEY and CDR2 SMNVEV (reference sequence). The CDR3 bases are TGTGCCAGCAGTTTAAATGGGGCCAACGTCCTGACTTTC. Protein: CASSLNGANVLTF.

This chain uses TRBV2 with TRBJ1-1; 7 bases map to TRBD1. Per germline, CDR1 SNHLY and CDR2 FYNNEI. Trimming at V came to 0 bases and at J to 4 bases, leaving 5 bases not matched to a gene. The CDR3 spans 15 residues. The CDR3 DNA follows: TGTGCCAGCAGTGAAGCGAACAGGGGAGGCACTGAAGCTTTCTTT. Residues: CASSEANRGGTEAFF.

This clone has at least ten counts. This sequence joins TRBV18 and TRBJ2-7, with 8 bases aligning to TRBD1. Unmatched junction bases numbered 10, after V lost 2 bases and J lost 4 bases. This CDR3 is built from 16 residues. Germline V gives CDR1 KGHSH, CDR2 LQKENI. The CDR3 nucleotides are TGTGCCAGCTCACCAGCCGGGACAGGAAGTTTATACGAGCAGTACTTC. Amino acid sequence: CASSPAGTGSLYEQYF.

In this sample, this clone turned up once. This chain connects TRBV4-2 to TRBJ2-5, with TRBD1 matching over 9 bases. The CDR3 runs to 15 residues. The ends lost 4 bases at V and 5 bases at J; junction bases unmatched: 8. Germline lookup yields CDR1 LGHNA and CDR2 YNFKEQ. The CDR3 DNA reads TGTGCCAGCAGCCCCGAAACAGGGGGCAGGGAGACCCAGTACTTC. Translation gives CASSPETGGRETQYF.

The chain combines TRBV28 with TRBJ1-1, with a weak D call TRBD1 (6 bases). With 6 bases removed from V and 11 bases from J, the gap between germline ends came to 10 bases. This CDR3 region has 10 residues. Germline CDR1 is MDHEN and CDR2 is SYDVKM. CDR3 sequence (DNA): TGTGCCAGCAGAGACAGGTGGGCTTTCTTT. This translates into CASRDRWAFF. Supplemented by reference TRBV28 and TRBJ1-1, the full variable domain reads DVKVTQSSRYLVKRTGEKVFLECVQDMDHENMFWYRQDPGLGLRLIYFSYDVKMKEKGDIPEGYSVSREKKERFSLILESASTNQTSMYLCASRDRWAFFGQGTRLTVV.